This T cell receptor beta chain derives from a study of T cells after yellow fever vaccination. Study-wide context: Any fraction with a low cell number was prepared using SMART-Seq v4 Ultra Low Input. Findings of the study overall: Overall, a small share of clonotypes was seen in both CD4 and CD8 compartments. Most primary-vaccination clones reappeared after the booster (96% CD4, 85% to 90% CD8).

This clonotype occurred many times. What it binds is not known. The CDR3 runs to 16 residues. Germline V CDR1 and CDR2: MGHDK, SYGVNS. Trimming at V came to 3 bases and at J to 5 bases, leaving 9 bases not matched to a gene. In making TCR cDNA, 5'RACE template switching added a universal primer site and UMIs to it. TCRdb re-derived calls from the 5' RACE reads in MiXCR, one entry per CDR3 protein. This sample has 100,000 to 150,000 distinct CDR3 sequences, with nearly 7.5% found just once. Specimen: CD4+ T cells sorted from PBMCs, collected 10 to 11 days after the first yellow fever vaccination. The chain combines TRBV25-1 with TRBJ2-5, with TRBD1 identical over 10 bases. The TCR was taken from a man aged 18 to 29 who received the YFV17D yellow fever vaccine. The CDR3 nucleotides read TGTGCCAGCAGTGATCTAACCGGGACAGGGGTCGAGACCCAGTACTTC. Translated, it gives CASSDLTGTGVETQYF.